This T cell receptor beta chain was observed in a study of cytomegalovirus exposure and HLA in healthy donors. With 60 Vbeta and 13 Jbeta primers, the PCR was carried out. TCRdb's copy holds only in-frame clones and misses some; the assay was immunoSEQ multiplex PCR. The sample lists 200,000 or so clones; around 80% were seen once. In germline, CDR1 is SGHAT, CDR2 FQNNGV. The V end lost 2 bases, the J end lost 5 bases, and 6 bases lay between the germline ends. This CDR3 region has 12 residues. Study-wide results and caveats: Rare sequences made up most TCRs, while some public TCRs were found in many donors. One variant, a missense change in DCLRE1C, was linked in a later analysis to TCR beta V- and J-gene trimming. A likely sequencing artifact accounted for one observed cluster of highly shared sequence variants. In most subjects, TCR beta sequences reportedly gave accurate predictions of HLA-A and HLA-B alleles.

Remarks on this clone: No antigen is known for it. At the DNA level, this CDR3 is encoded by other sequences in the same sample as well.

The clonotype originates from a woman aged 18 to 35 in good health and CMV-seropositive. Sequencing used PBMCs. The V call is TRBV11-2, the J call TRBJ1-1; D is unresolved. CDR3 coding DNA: TGTGCCAGCAGCTTAACCGGGACTGAAGCTTTCTTT. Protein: CASSLTGTEAFF. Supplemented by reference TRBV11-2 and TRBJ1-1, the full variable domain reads EAGVAQSPRYKIIEKRQSVAFWCNPISGHATLYWYQQILGQGPKLLIQFQNNGVVDDSQLPKDRFSAERLKGVDSTLKIQPAKLEDSAVYLCASSLTGTEAFFGQGTRLTVV.